The rows below give T cell receptor beta chains drawn from one sample of a study of blood T cell repertoires in COVID-19. Assay: immunoSEQ multiplex PCR; the TCRdb copy retains only in-frame clones and omits some. The data show about 350,000 clones, roughly 90% seen once. Input material: peripheral blood. The receptor set was obtained from a woman aged 60-70 years with COVID-19, enrolled during active disease. Each CDR3 is given with its conserved first and last residue. A D gene is named only where the DNA matches it firmly. Size is omitted from some rows. Given values are once, few, many or a class for expanded clones.

DNA: TGTGCCAGCAGTGAAGGGCCGGGAGTCTATGGCTACACCTTC; CDR3: CASSEGPGVYGYTF; D: .; V: TRBV6-1; J: TRBJ1-2; size: .
DNA: TGTGCCAGCAGTGTACGGGGGACTGAGAACACTGAAGCTTTCTTT; CDR3: CASSVRGTENTEAFF; D: .; V: TRBV2; J: TRBJ1-1; size: .
DNA: TGTGCCAGCAGTGAAGGTCAGGGAATGGGCTACACCTTC; CDR3: CASSEGQGMGYTF; D: .; V: TRBV6-1; J: TRBJ1-2; size: .
DNA: TGTGCCTGGAGTGTCGGAGGGATGGGTGAAAAACTGTTTTTT; CDR3: CAWSVGGMGEKLFF; D: .; V: TRBV30; J: TRBJ1-4; size: .
DNA: TGTGCCAGCTTAGGCGGGACCACAGGAAACACCATATATTTT; CDR3: CASLGGTTGNTIYF; D: .; V: TRBV25-1; J: TRBJ1-3; size: once
DNA: TGTGCCAGCAGTGAATCTGGGACAGGGTATTCACCCCTCCACTTT; CDR3: CASSESGTGYSPLHF; D: TRBD1; V: TRBV25-1; J: TRBJ1-6; size: .
DNA: TGTGCCAGCAGCCGGGACAGGGGGACCTATGGCTACACCTTC; CDR3: CASSRDRGTYGYTF; D: TRBD1; V: TRBV3-1/TRBV3-2; J: TRBJ1-2; size: .
DNA: TGTGCCAGCAGTGGACAGGGGGCAAGTACCGGGGAGCTGTTTTTT; CDR3: CASSGQGASTGELFF; D: TRBD1; V: TRBV2; J: TRBJ2-2; size: .
DNA: TGCAGCGTTTCAGGGGCCCTCAGGGAGACCCAGTACTTC; CDR3: CSVSGALRETQYF; D: .; V: TRBV29-1; J: TRBJ2-5; size: .
DNA: TGCGCCAGCAGCCAAGCGCTCAGTAACTATGGCTACACCTTC; CDR3: CASSQALSNYGYTF; D: .; V: TRBV4-1; J: TRBJ1-2; size: .
DNA: TGTGCCAGCAGCCAACCGGGACAGGGCCGCGGCACTGAAGCTTTCTTT; CDR3: CASSQPGQGRGTEAFF; D: TRBD1; V: TRBV3-1/TRBV3-2; J: TRBJ1-1; size: .
DNA: TGTGCCAGCAGTGAAGCAGGGACAGGGCCAGATACGCAGTATTTT; CDR3: CASSEAGTGPDTQYF; D: TRBD1; V: TRBV2; J: TRBJ2-3; size: .
DNA: TGTGTCAGAAGTTCGCGGGGTAGCCAGCCCCAGCATTTT; CDR3: CVRSSRGSQPQHF; D: .; V: TRBV7-5; J: TRBJ1-5; size: .
DNA: TGTGCCAGCAGCTTACAGAGCAATCAGCCCCAGCATTTT; CDR3: CASSLQSNQPQHF; D: .; V: TRBV7-3; J: TRBJ1-5; size: .
DNA: TGTGCCAGCAGCCCGCGGGGGGGAGATACGCAGTATTTT; CDR3: CASSPRGGDTQYF; D: TRBD2; V: TRBV3-1/TRBV3-2; J: TRBJ2-3; size: .
DNA: TGTGCCAGCAGTGCGGGTGACACCGGGGAGCTGTTTTTT; CDR3: CASSAGDTGELFF; D: .; V: TRBV2; J: TRBJ2-2; size: .
DNA: TGTGCCACCAGCAGGACAGGGAGTACGTCCTATGGCTACACCTTC; CDR3: CATSRTGSTSYGYTF; D: TRBD1; V: TRBV15; J: TRBJ1-2; size: .
DNA: TGTGCCAGCAGCCGCCGGACAGGGTCGGCCTATGGCTACACCTTC; CDR3: CASSRRTGSAYGYTF; D: TRBD1; V: TRBV5-6; J: TRBJ1-2; size: .